This is a list of T cell receptor beta chains from one sample in a study of T cells after yellow fever vaccination. TCRdb fed the 5' RACE reads into MiXCR, producing one record per CDR3 protein. The sample lists around 110,000 distinct CDR3 sequences, around 8.6% seen once, with approximately 24% in the top ten. The source material was CD8+ T cells sorted from PBMCs, sampled 45 days after the yellow fever booster vaccination. Receptors originate from a man aged 25-40 years who received the YFV17D yellow fever vaccine. CDR3s include the opening cysteine and the closing phenylalanine or tryptophan. A D gene is named only where the DNA matches it firmly.

14 TRBV19 NA CASSLDRGLDEQFF
14 TRBV7-9 NA CASSLAPSYNEQFF
17 TRBV10-2 TRBD2 CASSRDGTLAGDWEQYF
16 TRBV2 NA CASREVGEEVFDEQFF
14 TRBV7-2 NA CASSFVWGEGEAFF
15 TRBV5-6 TRBD2 CASSPASGISYEQYF
19 TRBV7-8 TRBD2 CASSLIQGLAGLSYNEQFF
14 TRBV28 NA CASSHDGSTDTQYF
17 TRBV11-2 TRBD1 CASSLGTGGASTDTQYF
13 TRBV30 NA CAWSARDSYEQYF
14 TRBV3-1 TRBD1 CASSGTGDTGELFF
15 TRBV19 NA CASSIVSVSYNEQFF
16 TRBV9 TRBD1 CASSASIRQGNDGYTF
15 TRBV7-9 TRBD1 CASVEGTGYYNEQFF
14 TRBV7-9 TRBD2 CASSLGGESSGTPF
13 TRBV30 NA CAWSPPLTDTQYF
15 TRBV5-5 TRBD1 CASSWRTGSSYEQYF
12 TRBV28 TRBD2 CANSGSGGTQYF
18 TRBV11-2 NA CASSPDLAEKVFGNTIYF
16 TRBV5-1 NA CASSWVRAPMRETQYF
16 TRBV15 NA CATSRDYGGASYEQYF
13 TRBV13 NA CASSLDIADTQYF
15 TRBV9 NA CASSEEGVAKNIQYF
11 TRBV27 NA CSSTNTGELFF
11 TRBV29-1 NA CSVRTPDGYTF
14 TRBV3-1 NA CASSQDSQEDIQYF
14 TRBV15 TRBD2 CATSSGGRTDTQYF
15 TRBV6-5 TRBD1 CASSYERTGSHEQYF
14 TRBV28 NA CASSWRPTESEQYF
15 TRBV27 NA CASSLSTISVYEQYF
11 TRBV20-1 NA CSARLSGAQYF
14 TRBV29-1 TRBD2 CSVVAGSSYNEQFF
14 TRBV12-3/TRBV12-4 NA CASRPGTPYNEQFF
13 TRBV29-1 NA CSSGVGVSDTQYF
13 TRBV12-3/TRBV12-4 NA CASSSDSGNTIYF
15 TRBV4-1 TRBD2 CASSPLSGRGNEQFF
15 TRBV7-6 TRBD2 CASRATSGRAAEQFF
16 TRBV6-5 NA CASSYSLTGPYTEAFF